This TCR beta chain was recovered during a study of T cells after yellow fever vaccination. TCRdb re-derived calls from the 5' RACE reads in MiXCR, one entry per CDR3 protein. The sample includes some 300,000 distinct CDR3 sequences, around 4% seen only once; the top ten take roughly a quarter. V lost 4 bases, J lost 0 bases, and 3 bases stayed unmatched. This CDR3 has 17 residues. Germline V gene lookup returns CDR1 LGHDT and CDR2 YNNKEL (reference sequence). This clonotype was recorded at least ten times. The rearrangement uses TRBV3-1 and TRBJ2-1; the match to TRBD2 covers 13 bases. This sequence was found in a man between 18 and 29 years old who received the YFV17D yellow fever vaccine. The sample was PBMCs, taken on the day of the yellow fever booster vaccination. The CDR3 region has the DNA TGTGCCAGCAGCCGGACTAGCGGGGGAAGCTCCTACAATGAGCAGTTCTTC. Translating it yields CASSRTSGGSSYNEQFF.